This T cell receptor (beta chain) was sequenced during a study of patients and donors after allogeneic stem cell transplantation. Each CDR3 protein gets one entry after TCRdb re-called the RT-PCR reads with MiXCR. The sample lists 400,000 to 500,000 distinct CDR3 sequences, about a sixth occurring once. This clonotype was observed a handful of times. Germline CDR1 and CDR2: KGHDR and SFDVKD. CDR3 length: 16 amino acids. Losses at the gene ends were 8 bases for V and 9 bases for J; bases not matched to a gene: 15. The J gene is TRBJ2-1, the V gene TRBV24-1; 10 positions agree with TRBD2. Sequenced: blood, either unsorted or a sorted T cell fraction (not recorded which). This TCR was sampled from a human donor who was either an allogeneic HSCT recipient or a stem cell or donor lymphocyte infusion donor (not recorded which). It is not recorded whose cells these are; they may come from a transplant donor. CDR3 in amino acids: CATTSKELAGSSEQFF. DNA for the CDR3: TGTGCCACCACCTCCAAGGAACTAGCGGGATCAAGTGAGCAGTTCTTC.